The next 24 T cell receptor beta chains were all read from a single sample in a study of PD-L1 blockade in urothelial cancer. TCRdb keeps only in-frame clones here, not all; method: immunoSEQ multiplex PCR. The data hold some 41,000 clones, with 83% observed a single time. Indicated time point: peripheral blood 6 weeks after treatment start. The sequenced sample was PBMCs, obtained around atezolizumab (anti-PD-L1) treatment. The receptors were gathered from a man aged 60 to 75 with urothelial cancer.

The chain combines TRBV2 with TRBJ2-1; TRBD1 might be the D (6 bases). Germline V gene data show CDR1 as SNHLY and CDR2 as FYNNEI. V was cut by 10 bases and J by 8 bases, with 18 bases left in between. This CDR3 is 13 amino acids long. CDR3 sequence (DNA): TGTGCCACCCTGAGACCCGAGGGGGATGAGCAGTTCTTC. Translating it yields CATLRPEGDEQFF.

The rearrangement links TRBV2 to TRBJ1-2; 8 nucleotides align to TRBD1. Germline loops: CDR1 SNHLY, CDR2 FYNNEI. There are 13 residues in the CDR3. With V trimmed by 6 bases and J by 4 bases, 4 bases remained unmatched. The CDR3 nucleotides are TGTGCCAGCAGGCTACAGGGGGGCTATGGCTACACCTTC. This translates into CASRLQGGYGYTF.

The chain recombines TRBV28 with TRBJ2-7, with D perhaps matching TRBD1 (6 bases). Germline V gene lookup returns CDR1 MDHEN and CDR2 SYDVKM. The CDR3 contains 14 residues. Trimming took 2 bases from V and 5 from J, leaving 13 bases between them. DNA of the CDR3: TGTGCCAGCAGTTTAGTACAGGGTTCCCACGAGCAGTACTTC. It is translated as CASSLVQGSHEQYF.

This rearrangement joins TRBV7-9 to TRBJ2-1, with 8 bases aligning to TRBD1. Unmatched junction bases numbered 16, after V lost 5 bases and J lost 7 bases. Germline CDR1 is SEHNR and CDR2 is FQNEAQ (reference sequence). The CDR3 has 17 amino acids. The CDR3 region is CASSPSFRTGPGNEQFF. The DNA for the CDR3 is TGTGCCAGCAGCCCAAGTTTTAGGACAGGGCCGGGAAATGAGCAGTTCTTC.

The CDR3 is CASRPAGPRDEQFF. In nucleotides, the CDR3 is TGTGCCAGCCGACCGGCGGGGCCGAGAGATGAGCAGTTCTTC. This chain connects TRBV9 to TRBJ2-1; tentatively, D is TRBD2 (6 bases). V was clipped by 7 bases and J by 8 bases, with 19 bases between them. Germline V lookup: CDR1 SGDLS, CDR2 YYNGEE. The CDR3 has 14 residues.

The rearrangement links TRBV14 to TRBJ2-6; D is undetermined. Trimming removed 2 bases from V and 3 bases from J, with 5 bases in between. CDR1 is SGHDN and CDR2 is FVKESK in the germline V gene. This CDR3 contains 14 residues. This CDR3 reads CASSQYLGANVLTF. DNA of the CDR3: TGTGCCAGCAGCCAATATCTTGGGGCCAACGTCCTGACTTTC. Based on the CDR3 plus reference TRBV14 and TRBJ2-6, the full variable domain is EAGVTQFPSHSVIEKGQTVTLRCDPISGHDNLYWYRRVMGKEIKFLLHFVKESKQDESGMPNNRFLAERTGGTYSTLKVQPAELEDSGVYFCASSQYLGANVLTFGAGSRLTVL.

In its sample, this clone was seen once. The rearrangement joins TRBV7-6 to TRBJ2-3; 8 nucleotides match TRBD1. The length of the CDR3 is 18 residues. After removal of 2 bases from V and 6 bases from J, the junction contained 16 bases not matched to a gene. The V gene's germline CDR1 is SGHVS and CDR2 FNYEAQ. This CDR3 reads CASSLRSPQGASGDTQYF. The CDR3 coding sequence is TGTGCCAGCAGCTTAAGGTCCCCGCAGGGGGCATCTGGGGATACGCAGTATTTT. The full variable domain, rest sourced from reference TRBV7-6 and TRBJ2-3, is GAGVSQSPRYKVTKRGQDVALRCDPISGHVSLYWYRQALGQGPEFLTYFNYEAQQDKSGLPNDRFSAERPEGSISTLTIQRTEQRDSAMYRCASSLRSPQGASGDTQYFGPGTRLTVL.

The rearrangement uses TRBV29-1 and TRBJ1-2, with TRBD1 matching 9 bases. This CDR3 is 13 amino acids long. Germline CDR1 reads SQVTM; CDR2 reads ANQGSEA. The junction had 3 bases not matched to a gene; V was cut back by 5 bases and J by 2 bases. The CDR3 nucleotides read TGCAGCGTTTGGACAGGGGCAAACTATGGCTACACCTTC. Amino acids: CSVWTGANYGYTF.

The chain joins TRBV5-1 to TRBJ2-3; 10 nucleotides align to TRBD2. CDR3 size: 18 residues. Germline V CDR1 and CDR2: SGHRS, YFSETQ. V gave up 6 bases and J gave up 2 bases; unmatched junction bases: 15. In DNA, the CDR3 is TGCGCCAGCACATCCGTTCGTTTAGCGGGGGGCCTCACAGATACGCAGTATTTT. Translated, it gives CASTSVRLAGGLTDTQYF.

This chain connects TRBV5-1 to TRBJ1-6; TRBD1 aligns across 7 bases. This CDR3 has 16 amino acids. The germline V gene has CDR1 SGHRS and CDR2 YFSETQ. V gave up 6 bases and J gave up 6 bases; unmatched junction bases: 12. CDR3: CASTYQTGSTNSPLHF. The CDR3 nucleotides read TGCGCCAGCACATACCAGACAGGGTCGACTAATTCACCCCTCCACTTT.

The CDR3 nucleotides are TGTGCCAGCAGCCCATTGACAGTCACAGATACGCAGTATTTT. The encoded protein is CASSPLTVTDTQYF. The V gene is TRBV7-8, the J gene TRBJ2-3, with D possibly being TRBD1 (5 bases). The V gene lost 5 bases and the J gene lost 2 bases, with 11 bases spanning the gap. The CDR3 is 14 residues long. Germline CDR1 SGHVS, CDR2 FQNEAQ.

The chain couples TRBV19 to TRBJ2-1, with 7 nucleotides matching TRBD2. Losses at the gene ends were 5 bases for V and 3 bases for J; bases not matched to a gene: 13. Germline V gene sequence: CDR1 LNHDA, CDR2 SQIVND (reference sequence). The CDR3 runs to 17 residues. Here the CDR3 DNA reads TGTGCCAGTAGTCCCGCGAGAGCGGGGTCTGGCTACAATGAGCAGTTCTTC. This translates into CASSPARAGSGYNEQFF.

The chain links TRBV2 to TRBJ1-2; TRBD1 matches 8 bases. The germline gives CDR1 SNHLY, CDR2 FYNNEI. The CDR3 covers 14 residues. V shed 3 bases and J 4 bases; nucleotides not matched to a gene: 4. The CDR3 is CASSDQGASYGYTF. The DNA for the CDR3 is TGTGCCAGCAGTGATCAGGGGGCCAGCTATGGCTACACCTTC.

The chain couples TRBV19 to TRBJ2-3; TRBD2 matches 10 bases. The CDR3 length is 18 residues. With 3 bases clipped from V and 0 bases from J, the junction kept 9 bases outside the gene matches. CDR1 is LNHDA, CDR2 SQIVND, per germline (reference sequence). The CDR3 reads CASSIRLAGAISTDTQYF. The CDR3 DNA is TGTGCCAGTAGTATCCGGCTAGCGGGGGCGATCAGCACAGATACGCAGTATTTT.

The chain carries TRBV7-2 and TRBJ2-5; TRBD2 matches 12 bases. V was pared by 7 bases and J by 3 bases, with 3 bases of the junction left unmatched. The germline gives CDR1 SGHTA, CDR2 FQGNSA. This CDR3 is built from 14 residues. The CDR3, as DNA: TGTGCCAGCATCCGACTAGCGGGGGAAGAGACCCAGTACTTC. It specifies CASIRLAGEETQYF.

This CDR3 is CASSPRQGADTQYF. The CDR3 DNA is TGTGCCAGCAGCCCCCGACAGGGGGCAGATACGCAGTATTTT. The J gene is TRBJ2-3, the V gene TRBV7-9, with TRBD1 identical over 9 bases. The V segment lost 5 bases and the J segment 4 bases; nucleotides outside the gene matches: 4. This CDR3 comprises 14 residues. Germline V gene data show CDR1 as SEHNR and CDR2 as FQNEAQ (reference sequence).

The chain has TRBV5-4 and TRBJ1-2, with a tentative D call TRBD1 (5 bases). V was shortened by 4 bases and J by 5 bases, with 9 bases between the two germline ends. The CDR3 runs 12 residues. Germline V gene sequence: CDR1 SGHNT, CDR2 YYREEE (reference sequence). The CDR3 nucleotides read TGTGCCAGCAGCCCGGGGGGGTATGGCTACACCTTC. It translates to CASSPGGYGYTF. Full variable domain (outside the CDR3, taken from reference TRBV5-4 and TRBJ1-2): ETGVTQSPTHLIKTRGQQVTLRCSSQSGHNTVSWYQQALGQGPQFIFQYYREEENGRGNFPPRFSGLQFPNYSSELNVNALELDDSALYLCASSPGGYGYTFGSGTRLTVV.

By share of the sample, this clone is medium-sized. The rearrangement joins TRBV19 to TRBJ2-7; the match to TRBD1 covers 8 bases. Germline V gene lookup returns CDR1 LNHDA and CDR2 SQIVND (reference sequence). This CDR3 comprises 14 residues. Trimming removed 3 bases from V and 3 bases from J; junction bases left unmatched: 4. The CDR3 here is CASSMGQVGYEQYF. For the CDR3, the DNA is TGTGCCAGTAGTATGGGACAGGTGGGCTACGAGCAGTACTTC.

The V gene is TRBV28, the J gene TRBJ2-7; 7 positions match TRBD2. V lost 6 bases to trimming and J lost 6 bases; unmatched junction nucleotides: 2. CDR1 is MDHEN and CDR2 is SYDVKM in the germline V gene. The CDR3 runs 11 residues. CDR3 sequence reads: CASRLASEQYF. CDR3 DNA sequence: TGTGCCAGCAGACTAGCGTCCGAGCAGTACTTC.

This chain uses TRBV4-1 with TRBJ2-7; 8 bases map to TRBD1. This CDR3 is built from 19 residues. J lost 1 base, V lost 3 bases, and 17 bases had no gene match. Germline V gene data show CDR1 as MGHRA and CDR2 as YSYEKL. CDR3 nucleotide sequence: TGCGCCAGCAGCCATATACCGGGACAGGCCGAGGGGGGATCCTACGAGCAGTACTTC. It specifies CASSHIPGQAEGGSYEQYF.

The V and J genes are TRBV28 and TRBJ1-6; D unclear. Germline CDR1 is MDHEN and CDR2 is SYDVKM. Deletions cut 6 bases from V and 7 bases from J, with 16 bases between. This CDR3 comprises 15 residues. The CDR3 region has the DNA TGTGCCAGCAGCCCTGCGGGGATTGGGAATTCACCCCTCCACTTT. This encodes CASSPAGIGNSPLHF.

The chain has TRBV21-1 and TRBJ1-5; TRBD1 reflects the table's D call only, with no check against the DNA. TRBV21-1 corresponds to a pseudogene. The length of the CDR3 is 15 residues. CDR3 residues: CASSDGQGINQPQHF. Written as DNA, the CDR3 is TGTGCCAGCAGCGACGGACAGGGAATAAATCAGCCCCAGCATTTT.

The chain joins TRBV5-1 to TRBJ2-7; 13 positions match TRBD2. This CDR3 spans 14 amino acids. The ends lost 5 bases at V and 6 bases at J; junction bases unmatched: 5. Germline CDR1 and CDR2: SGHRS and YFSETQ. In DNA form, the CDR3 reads TGCGCCAGCAGGGCCGGGACTAGCGGGGTCGAGCAGTACTTC. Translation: CASRAGTSGVEQYF.

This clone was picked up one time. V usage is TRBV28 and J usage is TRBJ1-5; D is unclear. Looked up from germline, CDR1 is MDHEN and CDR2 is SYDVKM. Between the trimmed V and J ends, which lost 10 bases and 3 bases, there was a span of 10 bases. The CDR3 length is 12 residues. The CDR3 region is CAIDTPNQPQHF. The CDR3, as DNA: TGTGCCATCGACACCCCCAATCAGCCCCAGCATTTT.